The clone carrying this TCR beta chain was counted a few times. Its antigen is as yet unknown. Trimming took 0 bases from V and 3 from J; bases not matched to a gene: 4. Per the germline V gene, CDR1 is MNHNS and CDR2 is SASEGT. The CDR3 has 16 residues. The sample belongs to a study of T cells in Graves' hyperthyroidism and ophthalmopathy. General study findings and limits: A 13 V-J signature model discriminated ophthalmopathy versus stable hyperthyroidism.

Amplified TCR beta CDR3 regions derived from RNA transcripts. The TCR CDR3 first-round RT-PCR relied on the HTBI primer set. TCRdb ran MiXCR on the multiplex PCR reads and lists one entry per CDR3 protein. Among about 160,000 distinct CDR3 sequences listed, around 8.9% were seen once. The receptor's source is a woman younger than 30 with Graves' hyperthyroidism that later progressed to Graves' ophthalmopathy. Sequencing was performed on blood. V gene TRBV6-1 combines with J gene TRBJ2-3, with TRBD1 matching 9 bases. The CDR3 DNA follows: TGTGCCAGCAGTGAAGCGTGGACAGGGGTAACAGATACGCAGTATTTT. It codes for CASSEAWTGVTDTQYF.